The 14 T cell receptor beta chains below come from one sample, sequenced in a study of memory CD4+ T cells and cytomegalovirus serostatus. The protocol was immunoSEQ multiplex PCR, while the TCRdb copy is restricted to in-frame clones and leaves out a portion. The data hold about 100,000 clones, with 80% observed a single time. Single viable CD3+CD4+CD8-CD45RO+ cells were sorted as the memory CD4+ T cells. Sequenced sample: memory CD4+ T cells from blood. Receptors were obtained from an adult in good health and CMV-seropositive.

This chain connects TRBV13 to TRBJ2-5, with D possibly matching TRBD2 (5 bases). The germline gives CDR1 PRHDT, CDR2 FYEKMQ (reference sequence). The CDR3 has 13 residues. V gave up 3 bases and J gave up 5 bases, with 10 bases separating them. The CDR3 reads CASSLKGVETQYF. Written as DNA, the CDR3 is TGTGCCAGCAGCTTGAAGGGAGTGGAGACCCAGTACTTC.

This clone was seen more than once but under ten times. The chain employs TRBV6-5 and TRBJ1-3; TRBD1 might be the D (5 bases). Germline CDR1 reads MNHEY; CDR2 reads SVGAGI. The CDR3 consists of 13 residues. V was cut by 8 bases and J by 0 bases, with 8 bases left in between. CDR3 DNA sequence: TGTGCCAGCCGAACAGGCTCTGGAAACACCATATATTTT. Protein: CASRTGSGNTIYF.

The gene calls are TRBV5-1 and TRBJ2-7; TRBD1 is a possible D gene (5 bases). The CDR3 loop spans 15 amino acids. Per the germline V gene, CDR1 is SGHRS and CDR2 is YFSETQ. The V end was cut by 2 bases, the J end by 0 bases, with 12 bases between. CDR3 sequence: CASSFQGESSYEQYF. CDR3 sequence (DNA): TGCGCCAGCAGCTTCCAGGGCGAGAGCTCCTACGAGCAGTACTTC.

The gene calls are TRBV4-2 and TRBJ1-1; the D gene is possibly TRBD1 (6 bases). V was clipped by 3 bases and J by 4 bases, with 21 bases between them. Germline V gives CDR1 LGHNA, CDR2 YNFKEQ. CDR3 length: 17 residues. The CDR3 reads CASSQGGRGGPGTEAFF. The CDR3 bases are TGTGCCAGCAGCCAGGGAGGCAGAGGGGGGCCGGGCACTGAAGCTTTCTTT.

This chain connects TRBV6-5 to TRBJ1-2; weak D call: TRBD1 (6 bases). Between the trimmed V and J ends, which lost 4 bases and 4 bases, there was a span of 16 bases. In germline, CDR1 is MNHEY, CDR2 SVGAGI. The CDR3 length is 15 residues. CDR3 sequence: CASSLLGAKGYGYTF. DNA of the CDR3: TGTGCCAGCAGTTTATTGGGGGCCAAGGGCTATGGCTACACCTTC.

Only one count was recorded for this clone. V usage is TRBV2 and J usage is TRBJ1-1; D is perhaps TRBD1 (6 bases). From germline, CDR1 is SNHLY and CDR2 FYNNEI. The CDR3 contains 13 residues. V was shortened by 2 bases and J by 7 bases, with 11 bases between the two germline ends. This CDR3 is CASSERGYSEAFF. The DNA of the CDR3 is TGTGCCAGCAGTGAAAGGGGGTATAGTGAAGCTTTCTTT.

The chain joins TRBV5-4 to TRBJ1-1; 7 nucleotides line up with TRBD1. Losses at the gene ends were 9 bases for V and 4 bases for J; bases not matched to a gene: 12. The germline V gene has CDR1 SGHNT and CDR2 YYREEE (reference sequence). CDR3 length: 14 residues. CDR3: CAISRGGGLTEAFF. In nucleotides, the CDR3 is TGTGCCATTTCTAGGGGAGGGGGCCTCACTGAAGCTTTCTTT.

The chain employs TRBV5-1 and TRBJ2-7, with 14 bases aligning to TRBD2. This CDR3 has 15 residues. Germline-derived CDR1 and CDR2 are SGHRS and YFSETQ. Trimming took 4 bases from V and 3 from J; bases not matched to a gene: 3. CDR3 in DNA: TGCGCCAGCAGCAAGGGACTAGCGGGAGACTACGAGCAGTACTTC. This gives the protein CASSKGLAGDYEQYF. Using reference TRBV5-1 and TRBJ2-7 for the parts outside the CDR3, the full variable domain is KAGVTQTPRYLIKTRGQQVTLSCSPISGHRSVSWYQQTPGQGLQFLFEYFSETQRNKGNFPGRFSGRQFSNSRSEMNVSTLELGDSALYLCASSKGLAGDYEQYFGPGTRLTVT.

The DNA of the CDR3 is TGCGCCAGCAGCTTGGTCGACGGATACCCCTACGAGCAGTACTTC. It translates to CASSLVDGYPYEQYF. The V call is TRBV5-1, the J call TRBJ2-7; D gene uncertain. This CDR3 contains 15 residues. CDR1 is SGHRS and CDR2 is YFSETQ in the germline V gene. V was cut by 0 bases and J by 2 bases, with 12 bases left in between.

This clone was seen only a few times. CDR3 DNA sequence: TGTGCCAGCAGCAAGAGATCGGGGACCGGAACCGGGGAGCTGTTTTTT. Translation: CASSKRSGTGTGELFF. The chain is built from TRBV9 and TRBJ2-2; D may match TRBD1 or TRBD2 (5 bases each). The CDR3 extends over 16 amino acids. The germline V and J ends were trimmed by 4 bases and 5 bases, with 18 bases remaining between them. The germline V gene has CDR1 SGDLS and CDR2 YYNGEE.

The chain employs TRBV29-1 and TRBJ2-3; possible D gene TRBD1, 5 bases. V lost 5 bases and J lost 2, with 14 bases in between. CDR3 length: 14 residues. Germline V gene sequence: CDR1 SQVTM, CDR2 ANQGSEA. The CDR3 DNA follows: TGCAGCGTTAACACAGGTGCTTCCACAGATACGCAGTATTTT. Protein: CSVNTGASTDTQYF.

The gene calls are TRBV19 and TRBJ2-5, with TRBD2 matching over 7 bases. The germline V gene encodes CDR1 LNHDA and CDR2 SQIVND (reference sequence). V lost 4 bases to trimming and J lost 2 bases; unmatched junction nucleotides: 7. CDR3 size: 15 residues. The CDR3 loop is CASSTNSGPQETQYF. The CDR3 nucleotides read TGTGCCAGTAGTACCAATAGCGGGCCTCAAGAGACCCAGTACTTC.

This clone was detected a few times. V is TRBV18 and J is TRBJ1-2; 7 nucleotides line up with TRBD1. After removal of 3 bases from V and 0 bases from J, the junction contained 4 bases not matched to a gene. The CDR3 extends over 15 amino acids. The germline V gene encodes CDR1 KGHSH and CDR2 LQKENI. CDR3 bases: TGTGCCAGCTCACCCCGACAGGGACCTAACTATGGCTACACCTTC. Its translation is CASSPRQGPNYGYTF. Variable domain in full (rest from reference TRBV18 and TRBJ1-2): NAGVMQNPRHLVRRRGQEARLRCSPMKGHSHVYWYRQLPEEGLKFMVYLQKENIIDESGMPKERFSAEFPKEGPSILRIQQVVRGDSAAYFCASSPRQGPNYGYTFGSGTRLTVV.

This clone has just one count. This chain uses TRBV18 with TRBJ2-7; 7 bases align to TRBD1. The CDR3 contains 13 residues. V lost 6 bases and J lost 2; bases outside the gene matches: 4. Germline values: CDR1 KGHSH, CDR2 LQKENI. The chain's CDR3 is CASSQGTAYEQYF. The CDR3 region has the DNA TGTGCCAGCTCCCAAGGGACAGCCTACGAGCAGTACTTC.